Following are 25 T cell receptor beta chains from one sample sequenced in a study of blood T cell repertoires in COVID-19. Clones were sequenced by immunoSEQ multiplex PCR, and TCRdb holds only the in-frame ones, with some missing. The sample contains approximately 70,000 clones, about nine tenths of which appear only once. The sample was peripheral blood. Receptor source: a man aged 50 to 60 with active COVID-19.

The CDR3 protein is CASSVARYTDTQYF. CDR3 nucleotide sequence: TGTGCCAGCAGCGTAGCCAGGTACACAGATACGCAGTATTTT. V gene TRBV9 combines with J gene TRBJ2-3; D remains unclear. The length of the CDR3 is 14 residues. From germline, CDR1 is SGDLS and CDR2 YYNGEE. V shed 0 bases and J shed 2 bases, with 7 bases lying between them.

The chain uses TRBV12-5 and TRBJ1-5, with D uncertain. The length of the CDR3 is 16 residues. V was shortened by 5 bases and J by 4 bases, with 18 bases between the two germline ends. CDR1 is LGHNT, CDR2 FRNRAP, per germline. The DNA of the CDR3 is TGTGCTAGTGGTCTCCCGGGAGAAGGGCAAAATCAGCCCCAGCATTTT. Its translation: CASGLPGEGQNQPQHF. Looking up the rest from reference TRBV12-5 and TRBJ1-5 gives the full variable domain: DARVTQTPRHKVTEMGQEVTMRCQPILGHNTVFWYRQTMMQGLELLAYFRNRAPLDDSGMPKDRFSAEMPDATLATLKIQPSEPRDSAVYFCASGLPGEGQNQPQHFGDGTRLSIL.

J is TRBJ2-2 and V is TRBV28, with TRBD2 matching over 12 bases. The CDR3 runs 18 residues. Trimming removed 3 bases from V and 6 bases from J; junction bases left unmatched: 11. Germline values: CDR1 MDHEN, CDR2 SYDVKM. The CDR3 DNA sequence: TGTGCCAGCAGTTTCCCGACTAGCGGGAGTTTTTCCGCCGGGGAGCTGTTTTTT. It specifies CASSFPTSGSFSAGELFF.

The chain joins TRBV28 to TRBJ1-2; 9 bases map to TRBD1. The CDR3 is 14 residues long. Germline V gives CDR1 MDHEN, CDR2 SYDVKM. With 2 bases clipped from V and 3 bases from J, the junction kept 1 base outside the gene matches. The CDR3 coding sequence is TGTGCCAGCAGTTTAGACAGGGGGGACTATGGCTACACCTTC. This translates into CASSLDRGDYGYTF.

The chain combines TRBV28 with TRBJ1-3, with a weak D call TRBD1 (6 bases). The CDR3 spans 14 residues. The V and J ends lost 5 bases and 2 bases respectively, with 10 bases between them. From germline, CDR1 is MDHEN and CDR2 SYDVKM. CDR3 in amino acids: CASSGSGAGNTIYF. The CDR3 DNA reads TGTGCCAGCAGTGGTTCAGGGGCTGGAAACACCATATATTTT. Based on the CDR3 plus reference TRBV28 and TRBJ1-3, the full variable domain is DVKVTQSSRYLVKRTGEKVFLECVQDMDHENMFWYRQDPGLGLRLIYFSYDVKMKEKGDIPEGYSVSREKKERFSLILESASTNQTSMYLCASSGSGAGNTIYFGEGSWLTVV.

The chain carries TRBV6-4 and TRBJ2-1, with D possibly matching TRBD1 (6 bases). V dropped 6 bases and J dropped 6 bases, with 21 bases sitting between them. The CDR3 spans 16 residues. Germline V CDR1 and CDR2: MRHNA, SNTAGT. CDR3 sequence reads: CASSETPMDRINEQFF. Written as DNA, the CDR3 is TGTGCCAGCAGCGAGACCCCAATGGACAGAATCAATGAGCAGTTCTTC.

V is TRBV19 and J is TRBJ1-4, with D possibly TRBD1 on 5 matching bases. The CDR3 consists of 16 residues. V was cut by 3 bases and J by 5 bases, with 16 bases left in between. CDR1 LNHDA and CDR2 SQIVND come from the germline V gene (reference sequence). The CDR3 DNA sequence: TGTGCCAGTAGTATCCAGCGGGGGAAGCGGAATGAAAAACTGTTTTTT. Translated: CASSIQRGKRNEKLFF.

The chain recombines TRBV30 with TRBJ1-6; possibly TRBD1 for D (6 bases). Trimming cost V 5 bases and J 8 bases, with 13 bases left between them. This CDR3 contains 13 residues. Germline CDR1 is GTSNPN and CDR2 is SVGIG (reference sequence). The chain's CDR3 is CAWGGGLDSPLHF. DNA for the CDR3: TGTGCCTGGGGAGGGGGACTGGATTCACCCCTCCACTTT.

The chain links TRBV28 to TRBJ2-5; 7 positions match TRBD1. Germline trimming cut 3 bases from V and 5 bases from J; bases unmatched to any gene: 9. CDR1 and CDR2 from the germline V gene are MDHEN and SYDVKM. The CDR3 is 15 amino acids. The CDR3 region is CASSLGQGDLETQYF. The CDR3 region has the DNA TGTGCCAGCAGTTTGGGGCAGGGGGACCTGGAGACCCAGTACTTC.

V gene TRBV15 combines with J gene TRBJ2-1, with a possible D match to TRBD1 (8 bases). Germline lookup yields CDR1 LNHNV and CDR2 YYDKDF (reference sequence). The CDR3 has 15 amino acids. Trimming took off 0 bases at V and 9 bases at J, with 15 bases between the two ends. The CDR3 loop is CATSRDKQGGTEQFF. CDR3 DNA sequence: TGTGCCACCAGCAGAGATAAACAGGGGGGGACTGAGCAGTTCTTC.

The V and J genes are TRBV5-6 and TRBJ1-2; 7 bases match TRBD1. Trimming removed 4 bases from V and 5 bases from J; junction bases left unmatched: 2. Germline CDR1 SGHDT, CDR2 YYEEEE. This CDR3 has 12 residues. DNA of the CDR3: TGTGCCAGCAGCCCGGGACAGTATGGCTACACCTTC. This translates into CASSPGQYGYTF.

This clone was picked up a small number of times. This rearrangement joins TRBV7-9 to TRBJ2-2, with D possibly matching TRBD1 (6 bases). V dropped 1 base and J dropped 3 bases, with 9 bases sitting between them. The CDR3 is 15 residues long. CDR1 SEHNR and CDR2 FQNEAQ come from the germline V gene (reference sequence). CDR3 DNA: TGTGCCAGCAGCTTAGGACAGGTCTACACCGGGGAGCTGTTTTTT. Residues: CASSLGQVYTGELFF.

The CDR3, as DNA: TGTGCCAGCAGTTTTGCACGGACTAGCGGGAGGAATGAGCAGTTCTTC. It yields the protein CASSFARTSGRNEQFF. The chain combines TRBV27 with TRBJ2-1; TRBD2 aligns across 14 bases. Germline trimming cut 3 bases from V and 7 bases from J; bases unmatched to any gene: 5. Germline V CDR1 and CDR2: MNHEY, SMNVEV (reference sequence). CDR3 length: 16 residues.

This rearrangement joins TRBV20-1 to TRBJ2-7, with D possibly TRBD2 on 5 matching bases. The CDR3 is made up of 11 amino acids. V dropped 6 bases and J dropped 3 bases, with 9 bases sitting between them. CDR1 is DFQATT, CDR2 SNEGSKA, per germline (reference sequence). In nucleotides, the CDR3 is TGCAGTGCCCCCGGGGACTACGAGCAGTACTTC. Translated, it gives CSAPGDYEQYF.

The chain combines TRBV7-2 with TRBJ2-7; 16 bases are a match to TRBD2. The germline V gene has CDR1 SGHTA and CDR2 FQGNSA. J gave up 1 base and V 5 bases, and 5 bases lay outside the gene matches. CDR3 length: 17 residues. CDR3 in DNA: TGTGCCAGCAGCCCACGGGGACTAGCGGGAGGGTCCTACGAGCAGTACTTC. Its protein product is CASSPRGLAGGSYEQYF. Full variable domain (remainder filled in from reference TRBV7-2 and TRBJ2-7): GAGVSQSPSNKVTEKGKDVELRCDPISGHTALYWYRQSLGQGLEFLIYFQGNSAPDKSGLPSDRFSAERTGGSVSTLTIQRTQQEDSAVYLCASSPRGLAGGSYEQYFGPGTRLTVT.

The rearrangement joins TRBV7-2 to TRBJ1-2, with D maybe TRBD1 (5 bases). Germline CDR1 is SGHTA and CDR2 is FQGNSA. V lost 3 bases to trimming and J lost 7 bases, with 18 bases between them. The CDR3 loop spans 15 amino acids. The CDR3 reads CASSFLSGVIGGYTF. Written as DNA, the CDR3 is TGTGCCAGCAGCTTCCTTTCGGGGGTAATAGGTGGCTACACCTTC.

This clone turned up a few times. This chain uses TRBV19 with TRBJ1-1, with 8 bases aligning to TRBD1. The CDR3 is 13 residues long. Germline-derived CDR1 and CDR2 are LNHDA and SQIVND (reference sequence). V lost 8 bases, J lost 0 bases, and 2 bases stayed unmatched. CDR3 coding DNA: TGTGCCAGTGAGGACAGGGTGAACACTGAAGCTTTCTTT. Amino acids: CASEDRVNTEAFF.

The chain uses TRBV5-1 and TRBJ1-4; 10 positions match TRBD1. CDR3 length: 15 amino acids. Per the germline V gene, CDR1 is SGHRS and CDR2 is YFSETQ. V lost 0 bases and J lost 8; bases outside the gene matches: 4. In DNA, the CDR3 is TGCGCCAGCAGCTTGGCTGGGACAGGGGCCGAAAAACTGTTTTTT. This sequence encodes CASSLAGTGAEKLFF.

This chain links TRBV9 with TRBJ2-1, with 13 bases identical to TRBD2. Germline-derived CDR1 and CDR2 are SGDLS and YYNGEE. This CDR3 is built from 15 residues. Unmatched junction bases numbered 5, after V lost 4 bases and J lost 7 bases. CDR3 nucleotide sequence: TGTGCCAGCAGCCGTACTAGCGGGAGGGAGAATGAGCAGTTCTTC. It codes for CASSRTSGRENEQFF.

The CDR3 here is CASSGRGIRGSNQPQHF. CDR3 bases: TGTGCCAGCAGTGGCAGGGGGATCCGGGGCAGCAATCAGCCCCAGCATTTT. The chain links TRBV27 to TRBJ1-5; 7 bases line up with TRBD1. Germline V lookup: CDR1 MNHEY, CDR2 SMNVEV (reference sequence). The CDR3 spans 17 residues. The trim removed 5 bases at V and 1 base at J, leaving 11 bases unmatched.

The CDR3 loop reads CASSPSELEEQYF. The CDR3 coding sequence is TGTGCCAGCTCACCATCCGAATTGGAGGAGCAGTACTTC. V gene TRBV18 combines with J gene TRBJ2-7, with D unresolved. CDR1 and CDR2 (germline): KGHSH, LQKENI. This CDR3 contains 13 residues. V lost 2 bases and J lost 7, with 12 bases in between.

The chain employs TRBV20-1 and TRBJ2-7, with a possible D match to TRBD2 (5 bases). The V gene lost 5 bases and the J gene lost 5 bases, with 10 bases spanning the gap. Germline V CDR1 and CDR2: DFQATT, SNEGSKA (reference sequence). The CDR3 totals 11 residues. The CDR3 loop is CSASQRDEQYF. Here the CDR3 DNA reads TGCAGTGCTTCTCAGAGGGACGAGCAGTACTTC.

The table lists this clone with a count of one. This rearrangement joins TRBV27 to TRBJ2-1; tentatively, D is TRBD2 (6 bases). Germline loops: CDR1 MNHEY, CDR2 SMNVEV (reference sequence). Trimming stripped 7 bases from V and 4 bases from J, with 17 bases between. The CDR3 sequence is 15 residues long. The CDR3 DNA reads TGTGCCAGCACCCTCGGGGTAGCGGCTTACAATGAGCAGTTCTTC. Protein: CASTLGVAAYNEQFF.

The genes are TRBV7-2 and TRBJ1-5; 8 bases align to TRBD1. Looked up from germline, CDR1 is SGHTA and CDR2 is FQGNSA. The CDR3 has 15 residues. Losses at the gene ends were 0 bases for V and 7 bases for J; bases not matched to a gene: 5. The CDR3 loop is CASSLATGGRQPQHF. CDR3 DNA: TGTGCCAGCAGCTTAGCAACAGGGGGGAGGCAGCCCCAGCATTTT.

The rearrangement links TRBV11-3 to TRBJ2-5, with D perhaps matching TRBD1 (5 bases). Germline V gene data show CDR1 as SGHNT and CDR2 as YENEEA. The CDR3 runs 13 residues. Trimming left V 1 base short and J 6 bases short, with 9 bases between. CDR3 nucleotide sequence: TGTGCCAGCAGCTTAGGACAGTTTCAGACCCAGTACTTC. Protein sequence: CASSLGQFQTQYF.